This TCR beta chain was sequenced in a study of T cells after yellow fever vaccination (dated 2019 in TCRdb). A note on the overall study: The SMART-Seq v4 Ultra Low Input RNA kit was used to prepare libraries from fractions with low cell numbers. Bulk TCR alpha and beta repertoires were sequenced longitudinally to track T-cell clones before and after primary and booster YFV17D yellow fever vaccination. Two healthy male donors made up the cohort, one aged 18 to 29 years and the other aged 30 to 40 years. Blood was collected at multiple timepoints before and after primary and secondary immunization, and bulk PBMC replicates and cell subsets were isolated. The full study reports these points: A small fraction of clonotypes appeared in both the CD4 and CD8 compartments, likely as a result of convergent recombination. Only a couple of donors were included in the study, so the extent to which the findings can be generalized is limited. The secondary T-cell response was weaker than the primary response but faster, peaking on day 5 instead of day 15. Computational filtering was required because FACS-sorted repertoires could contain abundant contaminating clonotypes from the bulk population. Most clones expanded after primary vaccination were re-detected after the booster (around 96% of CD4 and 88% of CD8), suggesting broad memory maintenance.

This clonotype was seen only a few times. Its antigen is still unknown. Base qualities are not recorded, but no much larger clone differs from it by a single base. The treatment or condition label here, explained by the study, means: live attenuated yellow fever vaccine strain. A standard Ficoll-Paque protocol was used to isolate PBMCs from peripheral blood. CD4 and CD8 T-cell fractions were isolated with Dynabeads CD4 and CD8 positive selection kits. TriZol was used to extract RNA from bulk PBMCs, CD4 and CD8 fractions, and dextramer-positive and dextramer-negative fractions. A distance of 8 bases separates the germline ends of V and J, which lose 3 bases and 2 bases respectively. According to the germline V gene (reference sequence), CDR1 reads MNHEY and CDR2 reads SMNVEV. The CDR3 runs 13 residues from the cysteine to the phenylalanine. The sequence is cut down to CDR3 DNA, 39 bases in frame from base 1.

The sequencing machine was an Illumina NovaSeq 6000. TCR cDNA was synthesized by 5'RACE template switching, through which a universal primer site and unique molecular identifiers were introduced. Priming of cDNA synthesis was performed from both the TCR alpha and TCR beta constant segments. Two PCR steps were used to amplify libraries, with sample barcodes and sequencing adapters being added in the second step. Sequencing of the libraries was done on either Illumina HiSeq 2500 (2x100 bp) or NovaSeq (2x150 bp). The study's processing was this. Demultiplexing of reads and collapsing into UMI consensus sequences were performed with MIGEC, and V(D)J alignment was carried out with MiXCR. Clonotypes responding to the vaccine were identified with edgeR on replicate PBMC samples, with the criteria of FDR below 0.01 and a log2 fold change above 5 up to day 15. Each bulk clonotype received a CD4 or CD8 identity based on whether the sequenced CD4 or CD8 repertoire contained that clonotype at higher abundance. TCRdb redid the processing of the public reads, applying fastp at Q25 and MiXCR, and retained in-frame beta chains. Each CDR3 protein appears once, grouped with its most common genes and DNA. TCRdb, not the authors, supplied the V and J calls. In this sample the table shows under 150,000 distinct CDR3 sequences, 13% to 15% of which occur a single time. The ten largest make up approximately 43% of the sample.

The sequenced sample was CD8+ T cells sorted from PBMCs, obtained 5 days after the yellow fever booster vaccination. The chain employs TRBV27 and TRBJ2-7, with the D gene not clear enough to name. The sequence derives from a man aged 18 to 30 who received the YFV17D yellow fever vaccine. In nucleotide form, the sequence is TGTGCCAGCAGTTTGGGATACCCCTACGAGCAGTACTTC. This gives the protein CASSLGYPYEQYF.